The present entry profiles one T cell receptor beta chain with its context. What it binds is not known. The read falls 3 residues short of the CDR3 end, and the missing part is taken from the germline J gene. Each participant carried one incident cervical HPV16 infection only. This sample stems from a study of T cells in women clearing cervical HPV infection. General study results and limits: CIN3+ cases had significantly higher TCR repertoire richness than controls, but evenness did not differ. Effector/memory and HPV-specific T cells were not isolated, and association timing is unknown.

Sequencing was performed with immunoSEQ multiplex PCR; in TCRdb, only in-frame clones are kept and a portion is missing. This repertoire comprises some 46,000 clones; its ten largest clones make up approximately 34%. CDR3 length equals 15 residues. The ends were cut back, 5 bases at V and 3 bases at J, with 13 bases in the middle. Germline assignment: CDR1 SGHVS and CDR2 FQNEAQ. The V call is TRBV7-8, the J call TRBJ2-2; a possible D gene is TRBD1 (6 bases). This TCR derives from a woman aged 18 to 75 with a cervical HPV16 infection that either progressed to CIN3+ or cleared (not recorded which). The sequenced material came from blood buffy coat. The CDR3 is CASSAAQGYTGELFF. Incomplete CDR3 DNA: TGTGCCAGCAGCGCAGCACAGGGATACACCGGGGAG.